The 24 T cell receptor beta chains presented below share a single source sample, sequenced in a study of T cell clones after liver transplantation. Sequenced by immunoSEQ multiplex PCR; TCRdb stores in-frame clones only, minus some. The repertoire has approximately 12,000 clones, 70% to 80% of them found once; the top ten carry approximately 33%. Material: CD8+ T cells from blood, obtained at the 22-month timepoint. These receptor sequences come from a human patient who received a liver transplant. Some T cells may be transferred from the graft donor.

The sample holds one count of this clone. The chain has TRBV19 and TRBJ2-5, with 10 bases lining up with TRBD1. Per germline, CDR1 LNHDA and CDR2 SQIVND (reference sequence). Losses at the gene ends were 6 bases for V and 10 bases for J; bases not matched to a gene: 14. The CDR3 is 15 residues long. CDR3 coding DNA: TGTGCCAGTAGCCTGGGACAGGGGACCCTTGAGGTCCAGTACTTC. Protein sequence: CASSLGQGTLEVQYF.

This chain uses TRBV7-6 with TRBJ1-6; D unclear. CDR1 and CDR2 (germline): SGHVS, FNYEAQ. Deletions cut 1 base from V and 0 bases from J, with 10 bases between. This CDR3 has 17 residues. CDR3 in DNA: TGTGCCAGCAGCTTAGATCCTTGGAGCTCCTATAATTCACCCCTCCACTTT. This sequence encodes CASSLDPWSSYNSPLHF. The whole variable domain, remainder taken from reference TRBV7-6 and TRBJ1-6, is GAGVSQSPRYKVTKRGQDVALRCDPISGHVSLYWYRQALGQGPEFLTYFNYEAQQDKSGLPNDRFSAERPEGSISTLTIQRTEQRDSAMYRCASSLDPWSSYNSPLHFGNGTRLTVT.

The chain is built from TRBV15 and TRBJ2-3; TRBD2 matches at 12 bases. CDR1 and CDR2 from the germline V gene are LNHNV and YYDKDF (reference sequence). J was trimmed by 7 bases and V by 6 bases; bases with no gene match: 5. The CDR3 consists of 14 residues. The CDR3 DNA reads TGTGCCACCAGAAGGACTAGCGGGACAAATACGCAGTATTTT. It encodes CATRRTSGTNTQYF.

In DNA, the CDR3 is TGCAGCGTTGAAGGGTTGGCCACTGAAGCTTTCTTT. Encoded protein: CSVEGLATEAFF. The V call is TRBV29-1, the J call TRBJ1-1; the D is unclear. The germline gives CDR1 SQVTM, CDR2 ANQGSEA. The germline V and J ends were trimmed by 1 base and 4 bases, with 7 bases remaining between them. The CDR3 has 12 amino acids. The full variable domain, completed using reference TRBV29-1 and TRBJ1-1, is SAVISQKPSRDICQRGTSLTIQCQVDSQVTMMFWYRQQPGQSLTLIATANQGSEATYESGFVIDKFPISRPNLTFSTLTVSNMSPEDSSIYLCSVEGLATEAFFGQGTRLTVV.

The chain combines TRBV4-3 with TRBJ1-5; 7 nucleotides align to TRBD1. The V and J ends lost 8 bases and 0 bases, in that order; junction bases with no gene match: 4. Germline CDR1 and CDR2: LGHNA and YSLEER. The length of the CDR3 is 14 residues. The CDR3 DNA follows: TGCGCCAGCGGGACAGCTTATAGCAATCAGCCCCAGCATTTT. As protein: CASGTAYSNQPQHF.

This clone was counted a single time. CDR3 sequence reads: CASSVSGGPYEQYF. The DNA of the CDR3 is TGTGCCAGCAGCGTTAGCGGGGGACCCTACGAGCAGTACTTC. This sequence joins TRBV9 and TRBJ2-7; 9 bases line up with TRBD2. V shed 2 bases, J shed 2 bases, and the junction held 2 bases outside the gene matches. Germline CDR1 and CDR2: SGDLS and YYNGEE. CDR3 length: 14 amino acids. The full variable domain, rest sourced from reference TRBV9 and TRBJ2-7, is DSGVTQTPKHLITATGQRVTLRCSPRSGDLSVYWYQQSLDQGLQFLIQYYNGEERAKGNILERFSAQQFPDLHSELNLSSLELGDSALYFCASSVSGGPYEQYFGPGTRLTVT.

The chain couples TRBV9 to TRBJ2-5; 11 bases are shared with TRBD2. The CDR3 has 15 amino acids. In germline, CDR1 is SGDLS, CDR2 YYNGEE. The junction had 4 bases not matched to a gene; V was cut back by 1 base and J by 5 bases. CDR3 in amino acids: CASSVTSGGGETQYF. DNA for the CDR3: TGTGCCAGCAGCGTAACTAGCGGGGGTGGGGAGACCCAGTACTTC.

The chain recombines TRBV6-5 with TRBJ1-2, with D maybe TRBD1 (5 bases). This CDR3 region has 15 residues. Germline V gives CDR1 MNHEY, CDR2 SVGAGI. The V end was cut by 6 bases, the J end by 8 bases, with 22 bases between. The CDR3 nucleotides read TGTGCCAGCAGCGGAGGGGCAGAGATAACTGGGGGCTACACCTTC. Translating it yields CASSGGAEITGGYTF.

The chain has TRBV13 and TRBJ2-1, with TRBD1 identical over 8 bases. J gave up 5 bases and V 4 bases, and 7 bases lay outside the gene matches. This CDR3 region has 15 residues. The germline CDR1 and CDR2 sequences are PRHDT and FYEKMQ (reference sequence). The CDR3 sequence is CASSSAGQGNNEQFF. The CDR3 DNA sequence: TGTGCCAGCAGCTCAGCCGGACAGGGTAACAATGAGCAGTTCTTC.

V and J are TRBV7-9 and TRBJ2-2, with unresolved D. The germline V and J ends were trimmed by 2 bases and 10 bases, with 5 bases remaining between them. CDR1 SEHNR and CDR2 FQNEAQ come from the germline V gene (reference sequence). The CDR3 spans 11 residues. CDR3 bases: TGTGCCAGCAGCTTAAAGTTGGAGCTGTTTTTT. Amino acid sequence: CASSLKLELFF.

V usage is TRBV10-1 and J usage is TRBJ1-1, with D hard to call. This CDR3 contains 14 residues. In germline, CDR1 is WNHNN, CDR2 SYGVQD (reference sequence). Trimming cost V 3 bases and J 0 bases, with 8 bases left between them. CDR3 region: CASSETALNTEAFF. The CDR3 nucleotides read TGCGCCAGCAGTGAAACAGCTTTGAACACTGAAGCTTTCTTT.

This clone has only a few counts. The J gene is TRBJ2-3, the V gene TRBV9, with 7 bases lining up with TRBD2. Germline V gene sequence: CDR1 SGDLS, CDR2 YYNGEE. Trimming at V came to 0 bases and at J to 1 base, leaving 5 bases not matched to a gene. This CDR3 region has 16 residues. The CDR3 reads CASSVDAGRGTDTQYF. The CDR3, as DNA: TGTGCCAGCAGCGTAGATGCGGGGAGGGGCACAGATACGCAGTATTTT.

V usage is TRBV6-5 and J usage is TRBJ1-6; D unclear. This CDR3 contains 15 residues. The V end was cut by 0 bases, the J end by 10 bases, with 13 bases between. CDR1 is MNHEY and CDR2 is SVGAGI in the germline V gene. CDR3 sequence (DNA): TGTGCCAGCAGTTACTCGAGCGGGGTTACCTCACCCCTCCACTTT. It yields the protein CASSYSSGVTSPLHF.

In its sample, this clone was seen once. This rearrangement joins TRBV5-1 to TRBJ2-7; 9 bases are a match to TRBD1. V lost 2 bases, J lost 6 bases, and 6 bases stayed unmatched. The germline CDR1 and CDR2 sequences are SGHRS and YFSETQ. The CDR3 has 14 amino acids. CDR3 nucleotide sequence: TGCGCCAGCAGCTTCCGGGACAGGGCGGCCGAGCAGTACTTC. Translated, it gives CASSFRDRAAEQYF.

The rearrangement joins TRBV6-6 to TRBJ1-2; the D gene is possibly TRBD1 (6 bases). This CDR3 is 13 amino acids long. The ends were cut back, 4 bases at V and 5 bases at J, with 11 bases in the middle. The germline CDR1 and CDR2 sequences are MNHNY and SVGAGI (reference sequence). The CDR3 region has the DNA TGTGCCAGCAGTTCGCAGGGGAGGTATGGCTACACCTTC. This encodes CASSSQGRYGYTF.

The table lists this clone with a few counts. This chain joins TRBV7-8 and TRBJ1-3, with D uncertain. This CDR3 is 14 amino acids long. CDR1 SGHVS and CDR2 FQNEAQ come from the germline V gene. V was clipped by 5 bases and J by 1 base, with 9 bases between them. Written as DNA, the CDR3 is TGTGCCAGCAGCCCCACGGAGTCTGGAAACACCATATATTTT. Protein sequence: CASSPTESGNTIYF.

The chain couples TRBV4-3 to TRBJ2-3; 9 bases map to TRBD2. This CDR3 contains 16 residues. V gave up 4 bases and J gave up 3 bases; unmatched junction bases: 8. Germline CDR1 LGHNA, CDR2 YSLEER. For the CDR3, the DNA is TGCGCCAGCAGCCTCCAAGCGGGGGGTCGGACAGATACGCAGTATTTT. Protein: CASSLQAGGRTDTQYF.

CDR3 amino acids: CASSYSGLVEQFF. Here the CDR3 DNA reads TGTGCCAGCAGTTACTCGGGCCTTGTTGAGCAGTTCTTC. The V gene is TRBV6-6, the J gene TRBJ2-1; D gene ambiguous. The CDR3 has 13 amino acids. The ends were cut back, 0 bases at V and 9 bases at J, with 9 bases in the middle. Germline CDR1 MNHNY, CDR2 SVGAGI (reference sequence).

Only one count was recorded for this clone. V gene TRBV5-5 combines with J gene TRBJ2-2, with TRBD1 matching 8 bases. CDR3 length: 17 amino acids. The trim removed 3 bases at V and 1 base at J, leaving 8 bases unmatched. Germline V gene lookup returns CDR1 SGHKS and CDR2 YYEKEE (reference sequence). This CDR3 is CASSSVSGTGNTGELFF. In DNA, the CDR3 is TGTGCCAGCAGCTCGGTGTCCGGGACAGGGAACACCGGGGAGCTGTTTTTT.

This chain links TRBV7-9 with TRBJ1-2, with a tentative D call TRBD1 (6 bases). The germline V gene has CDR1 SEHNR and CDR2 FQNEAQ (reference sequence). The CDR3 has 14 residues. The V end lost 3 bases, the J end lost 8 bases, and 16 bases lay between the germline ends. The CDR3 here is CASSFSSGGKGYTF. The CDR3 nucleotides read TGTGCCAGCAGCTTTTCCTCGGGGGGCAAGGGCTACACCTTC.

Notes on this clone: A read error may account for a junction end that differs from germline. CDR3 in amino acids: CASSQDVGQFQPQHF. In nucleotides, the CDR3 is TGCGCCAGCAGCCAGGACGTGGGACAGTTTCAGCCCCAGCATTTT. The J gene is TRBJ1-5, the V gene TRBV7-9, with TRBD1 matching over 7 bases. The CDR3 is made up of 15 amino acids. Germline loops: CDR1 SEHNR, CDR2 FQNEAQ (reference sequence).

In this sample, this clone turned up many times. V gene TRBV7-6 combines with J gene TRBJ1-3; D is unclear. CDR1 is SGHVS and CDR2 is FNYEAQ in the germline V gene. Trimming shortened V by 5 bases and J by 1 base, and 9 bases separated the two germline ends. CDR3 length equals 14 residues. CDR3 DNA sequence: TGTGCCAGCAGCCCCACGGAGTCTGGAAACACCATATATTTT. Translation gives CASSPTESGNTIYF.

J is TRBJ2-7 and V is TRBV4-1; D perhaps matches TRBD2 (5 bases). CDR3 size: 11 residues. Germline loops: CDR1 MGHRA, CDR2 YSYEKL. The V and J ends lost 3 bases and 6 bases respectively, with 6 bases between them. Here the CDR3 reads CASSHGLEQYF. The DNA for the CDR3 is TGCGCCAGCAGCCATGGACTCGAGCAGTACTTC.

The chain is built from TRBV4-3 and TRBJ2-3; D not certain. This CDR3 is built from 14 residues. V lost 1 base, J lost 6 bases, and 11 bases lay in between. CDR1 and CDR2 from the germline V gene are LGHNA and YSLEER. CDR3 residues: CASSQVRNGDTQYF. Here the CDR3 DNA reads TGCGCCAGCAGCCAAGTGAGGAATGGGGATACGCAGTATTTT.